A single T cell receptor (beta chain) is shown here with its context. This entry comes from a study of blood T cell repertoires in COVID-19. About the research overall: Researchers got acute and convalescent COVID-19 samples from the United States, Italy and Spain. From T cells, B-cell-depleted T cells, or PBMCs came the material, which was cDNA or gDNA.

The CDR3 consists of 16 residues. CDR1 and CDR2 (germline): MDHEN, SYDVKM. V trimming: 5 bases; J trimming: 1 base; junction bases outside the gene matches: 10. The authors' processing: Amplified reference gene primers provided the basis for estimating nucleated cell counts. Using immunoSEQ multiplex PCR, the repertoire was profiled, and TCRdb retains in-frame clones only, with some absent. V and J calls and clone size come straight from that table; D and trimming were deduced from the DNA. Here the sample spans around 150,000 clones, around 88% being singletons. V gene TRBV28 combines with J gene TRBJ2-7, with 8 bases that match TRBD1. The TCR comes from a human donor in a cohort sampled during active COVID-19. Sequencing used peripheral blood. The CDR3 DNA reads as TGTGCCAGCAGTCCCTCATTAGGACAGGGATCCTACGAGCAGTACTTC. It yields the protein CASSPSLGQGSYEQYF.